This T cell receptor beta chain is from a study of STAT5B mutations in CD4+ large granular lymphocyte leukemia. Study overall: Among healthy donors, a particular HLA allele went with more CDR3 'QG' motifs. Regarding the study as a whole: CD4-sorted patient repertoires seemed more clonal than healthy CD4+ repertoires. Higher CD4+ than CD8+ T-LGLL clonality might reflect small sample size.

Trimming cost V 1 base and J 4 bases, with 6 bases left between them. The V gene's germline CDR1 is SEHNR and CDR2 FQNEAQ (reference sequence). The CDR3 has 13 amino acids. Concerning this clone: Its cognate antigen is unknown. Other DNA sequences in this sample translate to the same CDR3.

Original processing notes: Productive clonotypes were detectable down to 2.59 x 10-5 frequency. TCRdb keeps only in-frame clones here, not all; method: immunoSEQ multiplex PCR. D and trimming were read from the DNA, whereas the V and J calls and clone size are those reported in that table. The sample holds tens of thousands of clones; around 80% are singletons and the top ten take 0.55%. The receptor was isolated from a human donor in good health. Sequenced sample: CD4+ T cells from blood buffy coats. The chain recombines TRBV7-9 with TRBJ2-3, with a possible D match to TRBD1 (5 bases). The CDR3 loop reads CASSLVGADTQYF. CDR3 in DNA: TGTGCCAGCAGCTTAGTAGGGGCAGATACGCAGTATTTT.